Given below is one T cell receptor (beta chain) in context. This sample is drawn from a study of monozygotic twins with inflammatory bowel disease. CDR3 size: 14 residues. From germline, CDR1 is LNHDA and CDR2 SQIVND (reference sequence). Researchers generated cDNA in eight separate reactions per sample. TCRdb derives one entry per CDR3 protein from the 5' RACE reads, leaving out DNA. The sample features about 300,000 distinct CDR3 sequences, with approximately 5.4% in its top ten. Sequencing was performed on blood. The genes are TRBV19 and TRBJ2-5; TCRdb calls TRBD2, which cannot be checked without DNA. This receptor was taken from a human donor with ulcerative colitis or Crohn's disease, or a healthy co-twin of an affected twin (not recorded which). The CDR3 protein is CASSISGSQETQYF.